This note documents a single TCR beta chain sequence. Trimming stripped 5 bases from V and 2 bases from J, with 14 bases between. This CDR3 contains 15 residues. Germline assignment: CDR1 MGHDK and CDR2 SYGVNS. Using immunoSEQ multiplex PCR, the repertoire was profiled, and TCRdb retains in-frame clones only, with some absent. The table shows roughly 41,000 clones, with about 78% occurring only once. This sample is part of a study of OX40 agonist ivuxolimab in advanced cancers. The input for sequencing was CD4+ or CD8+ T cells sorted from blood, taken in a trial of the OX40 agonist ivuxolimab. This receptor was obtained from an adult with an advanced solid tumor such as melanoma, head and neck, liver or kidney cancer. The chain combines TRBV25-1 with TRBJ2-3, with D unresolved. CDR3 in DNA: TGTGCCAGCAGTAAGACGAGTCCTTCCACAGATACGCAGTATTTT. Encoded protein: CASSKTSPSTDTQYF.